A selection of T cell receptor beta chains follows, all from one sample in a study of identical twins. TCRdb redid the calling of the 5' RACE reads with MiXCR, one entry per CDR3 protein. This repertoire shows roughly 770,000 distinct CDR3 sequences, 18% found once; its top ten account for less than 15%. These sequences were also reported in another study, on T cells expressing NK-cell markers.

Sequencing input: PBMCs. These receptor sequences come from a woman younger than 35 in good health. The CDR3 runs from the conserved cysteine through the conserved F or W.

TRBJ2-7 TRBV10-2 CASKSGAFSEQYF
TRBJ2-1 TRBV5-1 CASSFQREGYNEQFF
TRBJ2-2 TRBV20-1 CSARRTDPNTGELFF
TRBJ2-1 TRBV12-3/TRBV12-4 CASSRKSGSRYLANEQFF
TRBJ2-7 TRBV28 CASSGTSPTPYEQYF
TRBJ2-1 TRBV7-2 CASSFLSNEQFF
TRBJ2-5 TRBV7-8 CASSISGYQETQYF
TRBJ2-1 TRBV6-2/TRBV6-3 CASRETQTSYNEQFF
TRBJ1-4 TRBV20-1 CSARDARGFNEKLFF
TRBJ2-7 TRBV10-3 CAISAGLPSLYEQYF
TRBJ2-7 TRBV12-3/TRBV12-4 CASSSQGAIEQYF
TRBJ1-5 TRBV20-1 CSAQGGGQPQHF
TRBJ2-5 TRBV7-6 CASCLVAGGPGETQYF
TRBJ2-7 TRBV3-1 CASSQDAGTEQYF
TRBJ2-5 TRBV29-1 CSVDGAVETQYF
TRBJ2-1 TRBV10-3 CASHGDMDEQFF
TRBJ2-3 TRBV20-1 CSVPTGGTDTQYF
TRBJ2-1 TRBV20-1 CSASPSGGNLNEQFF
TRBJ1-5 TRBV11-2 CASSPVARIGNQPQHF
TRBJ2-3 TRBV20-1 CSAMSPDTQYF
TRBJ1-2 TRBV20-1 CSARQAGYGYTF
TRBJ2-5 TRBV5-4 CASSQQLQETQYF
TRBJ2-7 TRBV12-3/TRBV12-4 CASTRAVSGLSYEQYF
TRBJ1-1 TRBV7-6 CASSSGFEAFF
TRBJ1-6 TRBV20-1 CSATFGLNSPLHF
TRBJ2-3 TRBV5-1 CASTRLAGGPGADTQYF
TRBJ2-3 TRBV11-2 CASGPDTQYF
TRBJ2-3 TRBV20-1 CSASLPIRTDTQYF
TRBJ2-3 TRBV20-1 CSARDPGGGRGTDTQYF
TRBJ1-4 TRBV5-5 CASSLQGMREKLFF
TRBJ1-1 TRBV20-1 CSAVYPGHTEAFF
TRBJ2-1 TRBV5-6 CASRATSGSYNEQFF
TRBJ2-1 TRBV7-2 CASTSWHGGGYNEQFF
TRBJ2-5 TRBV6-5 CASSYELGRSETQYF
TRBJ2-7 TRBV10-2 CASGGTSGYEQYF
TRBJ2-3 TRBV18 CASSPVSGTDTQYF